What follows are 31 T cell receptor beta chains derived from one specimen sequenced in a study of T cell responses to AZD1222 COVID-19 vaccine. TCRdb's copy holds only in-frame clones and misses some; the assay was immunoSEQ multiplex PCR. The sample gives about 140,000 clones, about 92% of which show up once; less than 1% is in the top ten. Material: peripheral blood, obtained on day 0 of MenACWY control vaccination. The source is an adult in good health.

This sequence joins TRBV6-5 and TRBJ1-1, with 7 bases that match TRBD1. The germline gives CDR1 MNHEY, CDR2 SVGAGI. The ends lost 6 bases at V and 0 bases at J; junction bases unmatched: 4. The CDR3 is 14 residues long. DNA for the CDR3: TGTGCCAGCAGATCAGACAGGGTGAACACTGAAGCTTTCTTT. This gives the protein CASRSDRVNTEAFF.

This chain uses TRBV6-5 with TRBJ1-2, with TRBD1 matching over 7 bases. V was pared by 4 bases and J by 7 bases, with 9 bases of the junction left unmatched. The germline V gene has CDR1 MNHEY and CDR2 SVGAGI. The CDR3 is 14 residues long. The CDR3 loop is CASSSSNRGAGYTF. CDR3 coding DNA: TGTGCCAGCAGTTCCTCTAACAGGGGCGCTGGCTACACCTTC.

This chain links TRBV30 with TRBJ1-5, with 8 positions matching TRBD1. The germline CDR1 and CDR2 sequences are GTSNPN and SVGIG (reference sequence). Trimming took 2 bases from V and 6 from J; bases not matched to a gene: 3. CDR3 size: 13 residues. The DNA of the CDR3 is TGTGCCTGGAGTACAGGGGGGGCTCAGCCCCAGCATTTT. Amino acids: CAWSTGGAQPQHF.

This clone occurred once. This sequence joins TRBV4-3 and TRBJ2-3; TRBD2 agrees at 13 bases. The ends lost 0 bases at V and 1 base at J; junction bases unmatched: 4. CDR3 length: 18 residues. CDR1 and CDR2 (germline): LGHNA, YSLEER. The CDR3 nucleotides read TGCGCCAGCAGCCAAGATGGACTAGCGGGGGCCGGCACAGATACGCAGTATTTT. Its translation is CASSQDGLAGAGTDTQYF.

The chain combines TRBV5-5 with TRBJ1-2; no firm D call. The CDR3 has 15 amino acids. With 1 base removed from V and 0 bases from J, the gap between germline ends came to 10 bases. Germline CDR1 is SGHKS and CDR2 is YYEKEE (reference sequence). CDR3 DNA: TGTGCCAGCAGCTTGTTGGGAGGCCCTAACTATGGCTACACCTTC. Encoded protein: CASSLLGGPNYGYTF.

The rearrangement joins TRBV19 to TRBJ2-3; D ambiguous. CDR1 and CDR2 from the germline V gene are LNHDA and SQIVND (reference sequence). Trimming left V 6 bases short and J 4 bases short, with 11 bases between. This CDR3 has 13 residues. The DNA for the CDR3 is TGTGCCAGTAGCCTGGCGGCCTCAGATACGCAGTATTTT. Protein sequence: CASSLAASDTQYF. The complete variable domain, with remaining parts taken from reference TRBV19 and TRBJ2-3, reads DGGITQSPKYLFRKEGQNVTLSCEQNLNHDAMYWYRQDPGQGLRLIYYSQIVNDFQKGDIAEGYSVSREKKESFPLTVTSAQKNPTAFYLCASSLAASDTQYFGPGTRLTVL.

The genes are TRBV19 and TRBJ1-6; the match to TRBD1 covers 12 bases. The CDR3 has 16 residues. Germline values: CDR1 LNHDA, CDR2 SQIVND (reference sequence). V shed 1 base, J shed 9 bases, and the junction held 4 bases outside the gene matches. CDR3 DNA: TGTGCCAGTAGTATAGTTGGGACAGGGGGCGGTTCACCCCTCCACTTT. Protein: CASSIVGTGGGSPLHF.

The CDR3 loop reads CASSSLLRLSEAFF. CDR3 DNA: TGTGCCAGCAGTTCCCTCCTTCGGCTGTCTGAAGCTTTCTTT. V and J are TRBV28 and TRBJ1-1; no clear D gene. V lost 4 bases to trimming and J lost 6 bases, with 15 bases between them. Germline loops: CDR1 MDHEN, CDR2 SYDVKM. The CDR3 covers 14 residues.

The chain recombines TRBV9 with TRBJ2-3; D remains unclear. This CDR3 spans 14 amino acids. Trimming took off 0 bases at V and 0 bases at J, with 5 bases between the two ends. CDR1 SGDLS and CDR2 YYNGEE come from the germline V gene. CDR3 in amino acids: CASSVVASTDTQYF. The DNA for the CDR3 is TGTGCCAGCAGCGTAGTGGCTAGCACAGATACGCAGTATTTT.

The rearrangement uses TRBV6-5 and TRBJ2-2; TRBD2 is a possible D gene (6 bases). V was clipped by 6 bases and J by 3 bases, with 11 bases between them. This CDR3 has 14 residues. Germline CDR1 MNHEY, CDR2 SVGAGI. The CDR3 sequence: CASSPWGDTGELFF. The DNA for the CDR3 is TGTGCCAGCAGCCCGTGGGGGGACACCGGGGAGCTGTTTTTT.

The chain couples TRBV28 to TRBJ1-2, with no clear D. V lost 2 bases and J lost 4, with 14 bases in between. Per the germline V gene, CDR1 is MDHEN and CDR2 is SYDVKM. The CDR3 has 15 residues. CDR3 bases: TGTGCCAGCAGTTTAGGGTTTGGGGATTCCTATGGCTACACCTTC. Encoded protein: CASSLGFGDSYGYTF.

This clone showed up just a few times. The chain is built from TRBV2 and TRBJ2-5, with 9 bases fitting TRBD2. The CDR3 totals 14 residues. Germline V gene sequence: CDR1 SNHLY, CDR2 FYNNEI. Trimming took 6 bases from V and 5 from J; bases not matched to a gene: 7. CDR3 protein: CASRASSGVETQYF. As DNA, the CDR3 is TGTGCCAGCAGGGCGTCTAGCGGGGTGGAGACCCAGTACTTC. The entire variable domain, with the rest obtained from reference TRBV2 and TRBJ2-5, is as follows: EPEVTQTPSHQVTQMGQEVILRCVPISNHLYFYWYRQILGQKVEFLVSFYNNEISEKSEIFDDQFSVERPDGSNFTLKIRSTKLEDSAMYFCASRASSGVETQYFGPGTRLLVL.

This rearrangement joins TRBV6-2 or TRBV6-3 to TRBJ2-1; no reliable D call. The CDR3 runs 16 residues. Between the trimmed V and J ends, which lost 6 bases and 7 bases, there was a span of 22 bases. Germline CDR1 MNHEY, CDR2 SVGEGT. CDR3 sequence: CASSPTSQLRKNEQFF. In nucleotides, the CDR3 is TGTGCCAGCAGCCCTACTTCCCAGCTCCGCAAGAATGAGCAGTTCTTC.

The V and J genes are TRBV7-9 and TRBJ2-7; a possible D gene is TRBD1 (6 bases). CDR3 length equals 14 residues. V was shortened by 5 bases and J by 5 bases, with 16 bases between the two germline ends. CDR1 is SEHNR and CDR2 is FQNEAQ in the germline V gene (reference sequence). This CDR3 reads CASSPTQGRDEQYF. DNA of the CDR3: TGTGCCAGCAGCCCGACCCAGGGGAGAGACGAGCAGTACTTC.

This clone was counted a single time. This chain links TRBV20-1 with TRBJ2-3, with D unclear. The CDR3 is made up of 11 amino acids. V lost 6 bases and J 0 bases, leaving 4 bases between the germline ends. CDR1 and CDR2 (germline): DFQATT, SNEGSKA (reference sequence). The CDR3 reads CSATSTDTQYF. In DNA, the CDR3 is TGCAGTGCAACTAGCACAGATACGCAGTATTTT.

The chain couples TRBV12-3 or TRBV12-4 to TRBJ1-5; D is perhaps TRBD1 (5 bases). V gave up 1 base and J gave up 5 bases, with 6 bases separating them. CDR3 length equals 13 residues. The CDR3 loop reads CASSLGGDQPQHF. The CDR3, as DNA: TGTGCCAGCAGTTTAGGGGGCGATCAGCCCCAGCATTTT.

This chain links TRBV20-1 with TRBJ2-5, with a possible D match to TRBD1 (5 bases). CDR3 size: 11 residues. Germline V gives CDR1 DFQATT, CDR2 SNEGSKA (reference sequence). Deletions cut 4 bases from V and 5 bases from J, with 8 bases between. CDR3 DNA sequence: TGCAGTGCTAAGGACAAGGAGACCCAGTACTTC. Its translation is CSAKDKETQYF.

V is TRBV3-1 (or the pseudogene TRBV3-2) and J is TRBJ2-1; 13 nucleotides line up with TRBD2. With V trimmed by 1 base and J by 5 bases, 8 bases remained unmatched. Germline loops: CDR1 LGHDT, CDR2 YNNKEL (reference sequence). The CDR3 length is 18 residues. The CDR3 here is CASSQGTSGGEFNNEQFF. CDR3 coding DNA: TGTGCCAGCAGCCAAGGGACTAGCGGGGGAGAATTTAACAATGAGCAGTTCTTC.

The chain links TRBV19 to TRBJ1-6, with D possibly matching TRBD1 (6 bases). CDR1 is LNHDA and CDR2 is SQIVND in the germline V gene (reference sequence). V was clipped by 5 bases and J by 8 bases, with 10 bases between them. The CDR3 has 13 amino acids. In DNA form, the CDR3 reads TGTGCCAGTAGTGGGGGGGCCGATTCACCCCTCCACTTT. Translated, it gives CASSGGADSPLHF.

Written as DNA, the CDR3 is TGTGCCAGCAGCCGGGGACAGTTCTACGAGCAGTACTTC. Translation: CASSRGQFYEQYF. The V and J genes are TRBV11-2 and TRBJ2-7, with 7 bases fitting TRBD1. The germline CDR1 and CDR2 sequences are SGHAT and FQNNGV. J lost 3 bases, V lost 5 bases, and 4 bases had no gene match. The CDR3 covers 13 residues.

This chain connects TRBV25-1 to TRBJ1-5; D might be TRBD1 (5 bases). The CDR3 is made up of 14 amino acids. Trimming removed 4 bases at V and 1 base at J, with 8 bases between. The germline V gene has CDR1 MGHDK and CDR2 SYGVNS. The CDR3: CASSVTESNQPQHF. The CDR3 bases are TGTGCCAGCAGTGTGACAGAAAGCAATCAGCCCCAGCATTTT.

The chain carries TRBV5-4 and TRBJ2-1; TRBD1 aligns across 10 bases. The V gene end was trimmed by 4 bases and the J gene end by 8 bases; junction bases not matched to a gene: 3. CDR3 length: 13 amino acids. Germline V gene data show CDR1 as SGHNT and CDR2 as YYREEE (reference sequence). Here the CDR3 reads CASSVTGGDEQFF. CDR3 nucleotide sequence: TGTGCCAGCAGCGTGACAGGGGGCGATGAGCAGTTCTTC. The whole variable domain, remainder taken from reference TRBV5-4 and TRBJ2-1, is ETGVTQSPTHLIKTRGQQVTLRCSSQSGHNTVSWYQQALGQGPQFIFQYYREEENGRGNFPPRFSGLQFPNYSSELNVNALELDDSALYLCASSVTGGDEQFFGPGTRLTVL.

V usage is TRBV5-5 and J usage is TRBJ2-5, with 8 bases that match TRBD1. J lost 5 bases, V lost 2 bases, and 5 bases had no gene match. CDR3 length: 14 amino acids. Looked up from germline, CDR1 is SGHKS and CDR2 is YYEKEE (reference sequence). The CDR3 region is CASSFSGGDETQYF. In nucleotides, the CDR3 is TGTGCCAGCAGCTTTTCAGGGGGCGACGAGACCCAGTACTTC. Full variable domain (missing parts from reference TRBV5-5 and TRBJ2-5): DAGVTQSPTHLIKTRGQQVTLRCSPISGHKSVSWYQQVLGQGPQFIFQYYEKEERGRGNFPDRFSARQFPNYSSELNVNALLLGDSALYLCASSFSGGDETQYFGPGTRLLVL.

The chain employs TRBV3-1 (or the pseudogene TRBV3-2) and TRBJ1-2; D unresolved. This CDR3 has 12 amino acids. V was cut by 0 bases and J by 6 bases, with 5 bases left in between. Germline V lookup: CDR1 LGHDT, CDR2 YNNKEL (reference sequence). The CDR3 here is CASSQDSDGYTF. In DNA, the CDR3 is TGTGCCAGCAGCCAAGATTCTGATGGCTACACCTTC.

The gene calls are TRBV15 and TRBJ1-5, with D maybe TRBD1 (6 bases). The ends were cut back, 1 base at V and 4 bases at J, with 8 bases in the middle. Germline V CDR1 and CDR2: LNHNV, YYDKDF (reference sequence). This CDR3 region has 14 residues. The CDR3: CATSRGGPNQPQHF. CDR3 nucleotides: TGTGCCACCAGCAGAGGGGGGCCAAATCAGCCCCAGCATTTT.

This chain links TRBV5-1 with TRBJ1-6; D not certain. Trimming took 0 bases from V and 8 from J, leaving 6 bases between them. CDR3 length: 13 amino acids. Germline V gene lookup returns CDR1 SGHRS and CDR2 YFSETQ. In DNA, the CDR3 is TGCGCCAGCAGCTTGGCCAATGATTCACCCCTCCACTTT. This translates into CASSLANDSPLHF.

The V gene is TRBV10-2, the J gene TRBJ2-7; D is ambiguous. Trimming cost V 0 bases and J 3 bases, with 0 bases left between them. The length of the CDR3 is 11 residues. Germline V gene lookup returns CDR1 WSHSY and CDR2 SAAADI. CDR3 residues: CASSESYEQYF. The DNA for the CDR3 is TGCGCCAGCAGTGAGTCCTACGAGCAGTACTTC.

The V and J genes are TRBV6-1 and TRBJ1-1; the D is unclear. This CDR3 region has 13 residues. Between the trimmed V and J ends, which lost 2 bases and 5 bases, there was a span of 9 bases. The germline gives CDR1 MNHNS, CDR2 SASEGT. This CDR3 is CASSEWGGTEAFF. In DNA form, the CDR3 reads TGTGCCAGCAGTGAATGGGGAGGGACTGAAGCTTTCTTT.

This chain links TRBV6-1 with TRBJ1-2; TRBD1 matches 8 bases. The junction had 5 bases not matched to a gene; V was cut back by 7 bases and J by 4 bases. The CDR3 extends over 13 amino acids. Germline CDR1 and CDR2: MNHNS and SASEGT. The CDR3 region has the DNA TGTGCCAGCAATCCGACAGGGGTCTATGGCTACACCTTC. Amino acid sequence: CASNPTGVYGYTF.

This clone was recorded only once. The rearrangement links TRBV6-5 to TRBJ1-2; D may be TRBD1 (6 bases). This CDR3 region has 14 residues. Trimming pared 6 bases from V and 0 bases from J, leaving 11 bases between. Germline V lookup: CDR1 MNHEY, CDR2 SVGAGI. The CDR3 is CASRRDRPNYGYTF. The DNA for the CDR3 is TGTGCCAGCAGAAGAGACAGGCCTAACTATGGCTACACCTTC.

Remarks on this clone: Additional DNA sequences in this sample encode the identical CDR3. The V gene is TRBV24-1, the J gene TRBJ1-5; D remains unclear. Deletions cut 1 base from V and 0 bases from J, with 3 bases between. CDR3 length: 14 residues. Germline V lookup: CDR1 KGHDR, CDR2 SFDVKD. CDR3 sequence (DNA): TGTGCCACCAGTGATTTAGATAGCAATCAGCCCCAGCATTTT. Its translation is CATSDLDSNQPQHF.